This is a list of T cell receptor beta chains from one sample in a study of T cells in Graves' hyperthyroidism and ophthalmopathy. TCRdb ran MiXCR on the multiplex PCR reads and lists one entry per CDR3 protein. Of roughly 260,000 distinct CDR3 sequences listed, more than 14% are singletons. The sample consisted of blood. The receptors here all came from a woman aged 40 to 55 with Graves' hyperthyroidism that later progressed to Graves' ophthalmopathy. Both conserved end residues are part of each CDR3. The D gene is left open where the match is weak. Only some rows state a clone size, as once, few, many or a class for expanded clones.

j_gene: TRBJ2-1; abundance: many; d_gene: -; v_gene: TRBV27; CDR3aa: CASSQLGAYEQFF; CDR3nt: TGTGCCAGCAGTCAACTAGGGGCGTATGAGCAGTTCTTC
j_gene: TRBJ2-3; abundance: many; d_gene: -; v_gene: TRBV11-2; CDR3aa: CASSLGGYGTDTQYF; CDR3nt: TGTGCCAGCAGCTTAGGTGGATATGGGACAGATACGCAGTATTTT
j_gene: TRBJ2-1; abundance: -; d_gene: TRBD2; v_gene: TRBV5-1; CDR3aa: CASSFQPGLAYEQFF; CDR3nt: TGCGCCAGCAGCTTTCAACCGGGACTAGCCTATGAGCAGTTCTTC
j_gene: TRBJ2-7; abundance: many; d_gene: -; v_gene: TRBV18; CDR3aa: CASSPGGGKLYEQYF; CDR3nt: TGTGCCAGCTCACCAGGCGGCGGGAAACTCTACGAGCAGTACTTC
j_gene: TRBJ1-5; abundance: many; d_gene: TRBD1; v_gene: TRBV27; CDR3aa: CASSLVPGTGDQPQHF; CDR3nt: TGTGCCAGCAGTTTAGTCCCCGGGACAGGGGATCAGCCCCAGCATTTT
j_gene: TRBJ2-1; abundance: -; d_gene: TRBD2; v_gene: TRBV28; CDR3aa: CASRTGTSASYNEQFF; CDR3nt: TGTGCCAGCAGAACCGGGACTAGCGCCTCCTACAATGAGCAGTTCTTC
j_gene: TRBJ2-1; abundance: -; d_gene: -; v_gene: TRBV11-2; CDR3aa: CASSLLRRDAYNEQFF; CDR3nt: TGTGCCAGCAGCTTATTGAGGCGGGATGCCTACAATGAGCAGTTCTTC
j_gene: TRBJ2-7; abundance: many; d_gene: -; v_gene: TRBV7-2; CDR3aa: CASSRFSSYEQYF; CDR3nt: TGTGCCAGCAGCCGATTCTCCTCCTACGAGCAGTACTTC
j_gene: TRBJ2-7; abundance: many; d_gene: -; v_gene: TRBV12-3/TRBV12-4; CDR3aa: CASTLQGLSYEQYF; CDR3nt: TGTGCCAGCACCCTACAGGGCCTGTCCTACGAGCAGTACTTC
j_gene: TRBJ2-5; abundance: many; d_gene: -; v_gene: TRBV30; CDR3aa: CAWSGDYQETQYF; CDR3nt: TGTGCCTGGAGTGGGGACTACCAAGAGACCCAGTACTTC
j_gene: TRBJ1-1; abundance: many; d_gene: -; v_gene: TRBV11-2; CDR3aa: CASSGTALGAFF; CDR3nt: TGTGCCAGCAGCGGGACCGCACTGGGGGCTTTCTTT
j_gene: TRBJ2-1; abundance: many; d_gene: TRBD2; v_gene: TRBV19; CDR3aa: CASTPSGIHNEQFF; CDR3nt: TGTGCCAGTACTCCTAGCGGGATACACAATGAGCAGTTCTTC
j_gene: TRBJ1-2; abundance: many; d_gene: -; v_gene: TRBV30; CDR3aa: CAWSVVATSNYGYTF; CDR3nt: TGTGCCTGGAGTGTAGTGGCGACTTCTAACTATGGCTACACCTTC
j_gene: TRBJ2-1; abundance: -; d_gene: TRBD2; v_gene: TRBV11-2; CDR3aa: CASSFRGGTSSYNEQLF; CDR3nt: TGCGCCAGCAGCTTTAGAGGGGGGACTAGCTCCTACAATGAGCAGCTCTTC
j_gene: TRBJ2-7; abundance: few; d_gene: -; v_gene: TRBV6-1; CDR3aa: CASSLIGEPYEQYF; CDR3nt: TGTGCCAGCAGCTTGATCGGGGAACCCTACGAGCAGTACTTC
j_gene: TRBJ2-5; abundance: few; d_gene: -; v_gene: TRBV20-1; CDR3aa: CSAGDSSLETQYF; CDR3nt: TGCAGTGCGGGGGACTCCTCTTTGGAGACCCAGTACTTC
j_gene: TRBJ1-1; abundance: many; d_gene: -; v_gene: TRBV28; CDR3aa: CASSLGSGVGVDTEAFF; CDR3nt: TGTGCCAGCAGTTTGGGTTCCGGGGTGGGTGTGGACACTGAAGCTTTCTTT
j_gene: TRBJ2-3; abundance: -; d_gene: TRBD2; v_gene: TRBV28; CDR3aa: CASSFRGGRLDTQYF; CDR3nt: TGTGCCAGCAGTTTTCGGGGGGGAAGGTTGGATACGCAGTATTTT
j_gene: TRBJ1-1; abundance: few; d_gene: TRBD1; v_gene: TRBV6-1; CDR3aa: CASVDRGWGTEAFF; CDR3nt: TGTGCCAGCGTCGACAGGGGTTGGGGCACTGAAGCTTTCTTT
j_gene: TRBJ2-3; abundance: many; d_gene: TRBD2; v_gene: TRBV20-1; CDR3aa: CSVNSGTSTDTQYF; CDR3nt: TGCAGTGTGAATAGCGGGACTAGCACAGATACGCAGTATTTT
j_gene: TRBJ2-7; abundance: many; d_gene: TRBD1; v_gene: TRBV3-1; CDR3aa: CASSTPGQGSYEQYF; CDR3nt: TGTGCCAGCAGCACACCGGGACAGGGCTCCTACGAGCAGTACTTC
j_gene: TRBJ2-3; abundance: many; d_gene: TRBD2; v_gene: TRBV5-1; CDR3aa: CASSSRSRGVVTDTQYF; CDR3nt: TGCGCCAGCAGCTCAAGATCTCGGGGGGTCGTCACAGATACGCAGTATTTT
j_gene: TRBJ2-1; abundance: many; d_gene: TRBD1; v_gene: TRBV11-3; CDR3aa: CASSRTGGTFNEQFF; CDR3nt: TGTGCCAGCAGCCGGACAGGGGGAACCTTCAATGAGCAGTTCTTC
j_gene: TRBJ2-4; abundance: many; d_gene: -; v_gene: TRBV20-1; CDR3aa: CSACKVGGDIQYF; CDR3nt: TGCAGTGCCTGCAAGGTGGGAGGAGACATTCAGTACTTC
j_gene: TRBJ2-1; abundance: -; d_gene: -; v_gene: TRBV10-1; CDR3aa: CASSESSNGRYEQFF; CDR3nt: TGCGCCAGCAGTGAGTCGTCTAACGGGCGATATGAGCAGTTCTTC
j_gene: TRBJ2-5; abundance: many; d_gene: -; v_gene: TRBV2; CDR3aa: CASKKYQETQYF; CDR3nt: TGTGCCAGCAAGAAGTACCAAGAGACCCAGTACTTC
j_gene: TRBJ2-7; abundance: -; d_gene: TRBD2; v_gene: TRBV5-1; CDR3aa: CASSYRLAGGPNTYEQYF; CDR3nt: TGCGCCAGCAGCTACCGACTAGCGGGAGGGCCGAACACCTACGAGCAGTACTTC
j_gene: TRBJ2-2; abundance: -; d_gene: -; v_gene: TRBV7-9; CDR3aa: CASSPQGTDTGELFF; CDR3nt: TGTGCCAGCAGCCCTCAGGGGACGGACACCGGGGAGCTGTTTTTT
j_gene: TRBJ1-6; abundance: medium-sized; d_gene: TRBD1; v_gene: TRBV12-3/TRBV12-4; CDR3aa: CASSLGQGQSPLHF; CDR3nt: TGTGCCAGCAGTTTGGGACAGGGCCAGTCACCCCTCCACTTT
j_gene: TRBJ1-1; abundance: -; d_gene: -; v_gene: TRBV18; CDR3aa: CASSSNDDTEAFF; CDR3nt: TGTGCCAGCTCCAGCAATGATGACACTGAAGCTTTCTTT
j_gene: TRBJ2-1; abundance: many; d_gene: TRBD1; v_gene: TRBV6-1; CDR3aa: CASRNWDRGLSEQFF; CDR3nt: TGTGCCAGCAGAAACTGGGACAGGGGTTTAAGTGAGCAGTTCTTC
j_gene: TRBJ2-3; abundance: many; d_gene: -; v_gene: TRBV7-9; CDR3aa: CASSSLSDTQYF; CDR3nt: TGTGCCAGCAGCTCCCTATCAGATACGCAGTATTTT
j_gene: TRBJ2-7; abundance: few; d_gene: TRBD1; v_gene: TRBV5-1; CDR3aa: CASRKGQGAGYEQYF; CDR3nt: TGCGCCAGCAGGAAGGGACAGGGGGCAGGTTACGAGCAGTACTTC
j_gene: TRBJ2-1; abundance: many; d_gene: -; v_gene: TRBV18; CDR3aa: CASSRAWHYNEQFF; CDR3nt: TGTGCCAGCTCAAGGGCGTGGCACTACAATGAGCAGTTCTTC
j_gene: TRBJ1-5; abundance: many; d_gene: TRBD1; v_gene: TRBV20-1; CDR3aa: CSARDTGVANQPQHF; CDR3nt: TGCAGTGCTAGAGATACAGGGGTGGCCAATCAGCCCCAGCATTTT
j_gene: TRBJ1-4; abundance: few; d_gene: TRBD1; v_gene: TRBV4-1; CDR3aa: CASSQPIQGFNEKLFF; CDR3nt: TGCGCCAGCAGCCAACCGATACAGGGGTTTAATGAAAAACTGTTTTTT
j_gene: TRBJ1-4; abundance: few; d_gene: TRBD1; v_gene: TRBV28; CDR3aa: CASRQLRGRPEKLFF; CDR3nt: TGTGCCAGCAGGCAGCTCAGGGGGCGCCCTGAAAAACTGTTTTTT
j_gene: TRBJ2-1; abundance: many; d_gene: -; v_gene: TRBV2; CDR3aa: CASIGVKGYNEQFF; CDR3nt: TGTGCCAGCATCGGGGTGAAGGGATACAATGAGCAGTTCTTC
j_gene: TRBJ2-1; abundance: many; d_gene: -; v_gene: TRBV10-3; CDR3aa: CAISEPGDYNEQFF; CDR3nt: TGTGCCATCAGTGAGCCGGGCGACTACAATGAGCAGTTCTTC
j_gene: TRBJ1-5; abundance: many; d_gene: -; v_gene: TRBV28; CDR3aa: CASSPVGSNQPQHF; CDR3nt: TGTGCCAGCAGTCCTGTGGGTAGCAATCAGCCCCAGCATTTT
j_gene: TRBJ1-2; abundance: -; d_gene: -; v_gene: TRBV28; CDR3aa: CASSSLGPATFSYGYTF; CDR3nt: TGTGCCAGCAGCTCTTTGGGGCCGGCTACTTTCAGCTATGGCTACACCTTC
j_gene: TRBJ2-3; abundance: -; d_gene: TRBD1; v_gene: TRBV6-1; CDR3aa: CASSVQTGELGQYF; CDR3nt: TGTGCCAGCAGTGTACAGACAGGGGAATTAGGGCAGTATTTT
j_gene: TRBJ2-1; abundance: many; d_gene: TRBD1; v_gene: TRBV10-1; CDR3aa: CASSEFQGAGSEQFF; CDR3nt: TGCGCCAGCAGTGAGTTTCAGGGGGCAGGGTCTGAGCAGTTCTTC
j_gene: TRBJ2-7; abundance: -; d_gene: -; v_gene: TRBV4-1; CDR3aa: CASSLSGDNDYEQYF; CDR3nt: TGCGCCAGCAGCCTCTCGGGCGATAATGACTACGAGCAGTACTTC
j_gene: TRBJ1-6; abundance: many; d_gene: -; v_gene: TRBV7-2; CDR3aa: CASSHLGSVFSYNSPLHF; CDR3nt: TGTGCCAGCAGCCACCTTGGCAGTGTGTTCTCCTATAATTCACCCCTCCACTTT
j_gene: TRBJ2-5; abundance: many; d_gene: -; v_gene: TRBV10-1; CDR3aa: CASSARIQETQYF; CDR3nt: TGCGCCAGCAGTGCCCGGATCCAAGAGACCCAGTACTTC
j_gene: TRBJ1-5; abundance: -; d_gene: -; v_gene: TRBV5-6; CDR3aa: CASSLYGEGSNQPQHF; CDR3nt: TGTGCCAGCAGCTTGTATGGGGAGGGGAGCAATCAGCCCCAGCATTTT
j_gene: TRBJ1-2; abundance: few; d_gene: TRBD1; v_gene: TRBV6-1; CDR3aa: CASGLEGRGVDGYTF; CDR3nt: TGTGCCAGCGGATTAGAGGGCAGGGGGGTAGACGGCTACACCTTC
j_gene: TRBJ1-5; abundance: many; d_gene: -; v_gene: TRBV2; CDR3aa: CASTPTLNQPQHF; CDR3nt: TGTGCCAGCACACCGACGCTCAATCAGCCCCAGCATTTT
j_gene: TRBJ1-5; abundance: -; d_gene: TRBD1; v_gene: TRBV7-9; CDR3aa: CASSSGLRTGVRQPQHF; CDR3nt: TGTGCCAGCAGCTCAGGGCTGAGGACAGGAGTGCGTCAGCCCCAGCATTTT
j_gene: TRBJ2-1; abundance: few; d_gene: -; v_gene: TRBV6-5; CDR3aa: CASSYRGSAGDEQFF; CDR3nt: TGTGCCAGCAGTTACAGGGGGTCGGCGGGGGATGAGCAGTTCTTC
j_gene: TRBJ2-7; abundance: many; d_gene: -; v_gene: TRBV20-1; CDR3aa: CSAREARFPYEQYF; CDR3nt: TGCAGTGCTAGAGAGGCTAGATTCCCCTACGAGCAGTACTTC
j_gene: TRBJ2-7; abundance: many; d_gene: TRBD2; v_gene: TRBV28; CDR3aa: CASVWGGGYEQYF; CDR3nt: TGTGCCAGCGTGTGGGGCGGGGGCTACGAGCAGTACTTC
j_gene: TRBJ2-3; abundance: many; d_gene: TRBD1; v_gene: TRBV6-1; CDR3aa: CASSPLFGTATGDTQYF; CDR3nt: TGTGCCAGCAGTCCTTTATTTGGGACAGCGACGGGAGATACGCAGTATTTT
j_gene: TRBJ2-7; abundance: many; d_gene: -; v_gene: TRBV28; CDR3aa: CASYYSGSYEQYF; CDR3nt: TGTGCCAGTTACTATAGCGGCTCCTACGAGCAGTACTTC
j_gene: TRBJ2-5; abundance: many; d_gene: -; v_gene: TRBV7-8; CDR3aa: CASSDRLVQETQYF; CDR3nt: TGTGCCAGCAGCGACCGACTAGTCCAAGAGACCCAGTACTTC
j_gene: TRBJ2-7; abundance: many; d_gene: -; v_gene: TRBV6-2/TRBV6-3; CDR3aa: CASSYAGSISYEQYF; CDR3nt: TGTGCCAGCAGTTACGCGGGTTCTATCTCCTACGAGCAGTACTTC
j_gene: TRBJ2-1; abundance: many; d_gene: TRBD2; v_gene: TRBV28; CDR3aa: CASISGGGNNEQFF; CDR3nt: TGTGCCAGCATCTCGGGGGGGGGGAACAATGAGCAGTTCTTC
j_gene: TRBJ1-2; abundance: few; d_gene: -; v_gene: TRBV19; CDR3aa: CASSTTLGEYGYTF; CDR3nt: TGTGCCAGTAGTACGACGTTAGGGGAATATGGCTACACCTTC